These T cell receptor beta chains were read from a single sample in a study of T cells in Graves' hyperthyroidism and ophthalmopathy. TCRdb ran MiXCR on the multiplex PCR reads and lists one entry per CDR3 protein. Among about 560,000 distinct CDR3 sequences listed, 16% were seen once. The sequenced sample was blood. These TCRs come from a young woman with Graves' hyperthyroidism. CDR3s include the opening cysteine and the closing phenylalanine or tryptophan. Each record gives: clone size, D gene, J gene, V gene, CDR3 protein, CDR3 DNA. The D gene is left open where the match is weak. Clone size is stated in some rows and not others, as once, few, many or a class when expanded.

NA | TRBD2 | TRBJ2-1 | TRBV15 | CATSRDAGLAGYNEQFF | TGTGCCACCAGCAGAGATGCGGGACTAGCGGGCTACAATGAGCAGTTCTTC
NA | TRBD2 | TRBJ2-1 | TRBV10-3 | CAISVTSGRAKPNEQFF | TGTGCCATCAGTGTGACTAGCGGGAGAGCTAAGCCCAATGAGCAGTTCTTC
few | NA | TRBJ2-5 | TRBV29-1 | CSVEYGGREETQYF | TGCAGCGTTGAATATGGGGGGCGCGAGGAGACCCAGTACTTC
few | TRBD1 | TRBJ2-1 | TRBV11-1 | CASSAYQGVSYNEQFF | TGTGCCAGCAGCGCCTATCAGGGGGTCTCCTACAATGAGCAGTTCTTC
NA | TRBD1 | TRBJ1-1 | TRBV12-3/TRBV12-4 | CASSQGQGDGTEAFF | TGTGCCAGCAGTCAGGGACAGGGGGACGGCACTGAAGCTTTCTTT
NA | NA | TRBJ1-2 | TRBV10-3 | CATRGGAVDGYTF | TGTGCCACCCGGGGGGGGGCGGTGGATGGCTACACCTTC
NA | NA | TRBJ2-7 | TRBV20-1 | CSARDSPDADRGLYEQYF | TGCAGTGCTAGAGATTCACCGGACGCAGACAGGGGACTATATGAGCAGTACTTC
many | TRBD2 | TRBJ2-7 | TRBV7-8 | CASSLDWGGDEQYF | TGTGCCAGCAGCTTAGATTGGGGGGGGGACGAGCAGTACTTC
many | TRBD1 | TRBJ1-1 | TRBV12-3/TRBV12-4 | CASSLATGGSTEAFF | TGTGCCAGCAGTTTAGCCACAGGGGGAAGCACTGAAGCTTTCTTT
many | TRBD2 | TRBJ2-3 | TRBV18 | CASSPGLATPSNTDTQYF | TGTGCCAGCTCACCAGGACTAGCGACACCGTCGAACACAGATACGCAGTATTTT
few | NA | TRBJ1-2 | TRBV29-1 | CSVSDSGGGNYGYTF | TGCAGCGTTTCCGATTCCGGGGGCGGAAACTATGGCTACACCTTC
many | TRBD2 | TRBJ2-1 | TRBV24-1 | CATSDLQGTSGFSYNEQFF | TGTGCCACCAGTGATTTGCAAGGGACTAGCGGCTTCTCCTACAATGAGCAGTTCTTC
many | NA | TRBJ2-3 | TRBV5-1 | CASRDLTDTQYF | TGCGCCAGCAGGGACCTCACAGATACGCAGTATTTT
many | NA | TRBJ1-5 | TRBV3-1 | CASSHTGTPSAQHF | TGTGCCAGCAGCCATACCGGCACACCTTCGGCCCAGCATTTT
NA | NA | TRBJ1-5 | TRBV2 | CASSVQGNQPQHF | TGTGCCAGCAGTGTTCAGGGAAATCAGCCCCAGCATTTT
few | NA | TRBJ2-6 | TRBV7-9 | CASYRWGSNGANVLTF | TGTGCCAGTTATCGCTGGGGGTCGAATGGGGCCAACGTCCTGACTTTC
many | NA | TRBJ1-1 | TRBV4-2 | CASSQGYTEAFF | TGTGCCAGCAGCCAAGGATACACTGAAGCTTTCTTT
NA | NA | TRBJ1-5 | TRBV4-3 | CASSQTLVGPQHF | TGCGCCAGCAGCCAAACTTTGGTCGGGCCCCAGCATTTT
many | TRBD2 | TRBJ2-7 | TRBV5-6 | CASSRASGRKYEQYF | TGTGCCAGCAGCCGGGCCAGCGGGAGAAAGTACGAGCAGTACTTC
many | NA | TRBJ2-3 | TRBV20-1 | CSAFPGTSYTDTQYF | TGCAGTGCCTTCCCGGGAACCTCCTACACAGATACGCAGTATTTT
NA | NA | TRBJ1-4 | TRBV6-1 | CASREVGEKLFF | TGTGCCAGCAGAGAGGTTGGTGAAAAACTGTTTTTT
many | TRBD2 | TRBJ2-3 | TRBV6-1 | CASRRGSNTDTQYF | TGTGCCAGCAGGCGGGGGTCAAACACAGATACGCAGTATTTT
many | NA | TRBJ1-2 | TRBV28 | CASSFVRLTALRGYTF | TGTGCCAGCAGTTTCGTTCGACTGACTGCCCTTAGGGGCTACACCTTC
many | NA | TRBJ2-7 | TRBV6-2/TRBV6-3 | CASSQTGIHEQYF | TGTGCCAGCAGCCAAACAGGGATTCACGAGCAGTACTTC
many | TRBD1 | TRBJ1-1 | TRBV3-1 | CASSLAGDSSTEAFF | TGTGCCAGCAGCCTCGCTGGGGACAGTAGCACTGAAGCTTTCTTT
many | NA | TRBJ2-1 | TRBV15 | CATSRQTPYNEQFF | TGTGCCACCAGCAGACAAACACCTTACAATGAGCAGTTCTTC
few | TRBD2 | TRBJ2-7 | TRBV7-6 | CASSPGTSVVEQYF | TGTGCCAGCAGCCCCGGGACTAGCGTTGTCGAGCAGTACTTC
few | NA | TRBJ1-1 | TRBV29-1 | CSVEGSPNTEAFF | TGCAGCGTTGAGGGGTCACCTAACACTGAAGCTTTCTTT
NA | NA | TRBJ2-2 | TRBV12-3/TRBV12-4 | CASSFKPVATGELFF | TGTGCCAGCAGTTTTAAGCCAGTTGCGACCGGGGAGCTGTTTTTT
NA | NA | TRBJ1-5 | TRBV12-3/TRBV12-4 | CASRIGGTTQHF | TGTGCCAGCAGAATAGGAGGCACGACCCAGCATTTT
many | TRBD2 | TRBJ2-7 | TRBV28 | CASTPQPSGRGEQYF | TGTGCCAGCACCCCCCAGCCTAGCGGGAGAGGAGAGCAGTACTTC
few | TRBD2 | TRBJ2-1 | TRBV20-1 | CSASVAGVFNEQFF | TGCAGTGCTAGTGTAGCGGGAGTTTTTAATGAGCAGTTCTTC
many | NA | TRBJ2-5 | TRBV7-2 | CASSLVLAGETQYF | TGTGCCAGCAGCTTAGTACTAGCTGGAGAGACCCAGTACTTC
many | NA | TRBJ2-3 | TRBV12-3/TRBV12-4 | CASSLSGTTDTQYF | TGTGCCAGCAGTTTATCTGGGACCACAGATACGCAGTATTTT
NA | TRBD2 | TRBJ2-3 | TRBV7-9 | CASSPLMQLAGGVADTQYF | TGTGCCAGCAGCCCCTTGATGCAACTAGCGGGGGGGGTTGCAGATACGCAGTATTTT
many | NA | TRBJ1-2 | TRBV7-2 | CASSLAVIDYGYTF | TGTGCCAGCAGCTTAGCAGTGATTGACTATGGCTACACCTTC
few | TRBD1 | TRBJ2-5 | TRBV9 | CASSVGRRQGSQETQYF | TGTGCCAGCAGCGTAGGTCGGCGACAGGGAAGTCAAGAGACCCAGTACTTC
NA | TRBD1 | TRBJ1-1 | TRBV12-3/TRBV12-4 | CASSGRDRVVNTEAFF | TGTGCCAGCAGTGGCCGGGACAGGGTGGTTAACACTGAAGCTTTCTTT
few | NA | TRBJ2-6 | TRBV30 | CAGGFGDSGANVLTF | TGTGCCGGGGGGTTTGGGGACTCTGGGGCCAACGTCCTGACTTTC
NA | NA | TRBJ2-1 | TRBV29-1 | CSVRLEEQFF | TGCAGCGTAAGACTAGAGGAGCAGTTCTTC
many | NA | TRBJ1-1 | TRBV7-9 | CASSLADRPRTEAFF | TGTGCCAGCAGCTTAGCTGACAGGCCCCGCACTGAAGCTTTCTTT
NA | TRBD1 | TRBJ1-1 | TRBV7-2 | CASSKSRDSTEAFF | TGTGCCAGCAGCAAATCCCGGGACAGCACTGAAGCTTTCTTT
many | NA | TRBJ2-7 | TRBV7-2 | CASSLGGVSSYEQYF | TGTGCCAGCAGCTTAGGTGGGGTGAGCTCCTACGAGCAGTACTTC
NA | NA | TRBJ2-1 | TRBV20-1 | CSARPSNLASSYNEQFF | TGCAGTGCCCGCCCTTCCAATCTAGCGAGCTCCTACAATGAGCAGTTCTTC
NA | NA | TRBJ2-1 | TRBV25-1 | CASSESLEESSYNEQFF | TGTGCCAGCAGTGAAAGTCTTGAGGAAAGCTCCTACAATGAGCAGTTCTTC
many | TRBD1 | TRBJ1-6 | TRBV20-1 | CSARHTGETYNSPLHF | TGCAGTGCTAGGCACACAGGGGAAACCTATAATTCACCCCTCCACTTT
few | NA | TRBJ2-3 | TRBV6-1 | CASSEKAGASDTQYF | TGTGCCAGCAGTGAGAAGGCGGGGGCCTCAGATACGCAGTATTTT
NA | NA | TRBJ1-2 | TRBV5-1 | CASSLEGTGYTF | TGCGCCAGCAGCTTGGAAGGTACAGGCTACACCTTC
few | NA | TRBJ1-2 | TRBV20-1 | CSAGVRSANYGYTF | TGCAGTGCTGGCGTTCGGAGTGCTAACTATGGCTACACCTTC
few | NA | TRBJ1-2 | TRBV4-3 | CASSPTLGPSNYGYTF | TGCGCCAGCAGCCCGACCTTAGGGCCCTCTAACTATGGCTACACCTTC
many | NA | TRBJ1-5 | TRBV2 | CASSTGGGANQPQHF | TGTGCCAGCAGTACCGGGGGGGGGGCAAATCAGCCCCAGCATTTT
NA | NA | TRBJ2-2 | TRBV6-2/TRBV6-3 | CAITEGPLTGELFF | TGTGCCATCACCGAGGGACCTTTGACCGGGGAGCTGTTTTTT
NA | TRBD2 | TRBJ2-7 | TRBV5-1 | CASSLTAGGPNEQYF | TGCGCCAGCAGCTTAACCGCGGGAGGGCCGAACGAGCAGTACTTC
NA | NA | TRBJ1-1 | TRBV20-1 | CSVVHPTTEAFF | TGCAGTGTTGTGCACCCAACGACTGAAGCTTTCTTT
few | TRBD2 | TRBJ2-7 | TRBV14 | CASSQDESGREEQYF | TGTGCCAGCAGCCAAGATGAGTCGGGGCGGGAGGAGCAGTACTTC
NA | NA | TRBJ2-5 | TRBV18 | CASSRRALQETQYF | TGTGCCAGCTCACGACGGGCCCTACAAGAGACCCAGTACTTC
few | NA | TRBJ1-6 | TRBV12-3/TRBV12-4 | CASSSRQVNSPLHF | TGTGCCAGCAGTTCCCGACAGGTTAATTCACCCCTCCACTTT
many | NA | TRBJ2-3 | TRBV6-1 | CASSEGTHSTDTQYF | TGTGCCAGCAGTGAAGGGACACACAGCACAGATACGCAGTATTTT
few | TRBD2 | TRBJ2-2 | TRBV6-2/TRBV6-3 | CASSRTSGLARNTGELFF | TGTGCCAGCAGCCGGACCTCCGGACTAGCGAGGAACACCGGGGAGCTGTTTTTT